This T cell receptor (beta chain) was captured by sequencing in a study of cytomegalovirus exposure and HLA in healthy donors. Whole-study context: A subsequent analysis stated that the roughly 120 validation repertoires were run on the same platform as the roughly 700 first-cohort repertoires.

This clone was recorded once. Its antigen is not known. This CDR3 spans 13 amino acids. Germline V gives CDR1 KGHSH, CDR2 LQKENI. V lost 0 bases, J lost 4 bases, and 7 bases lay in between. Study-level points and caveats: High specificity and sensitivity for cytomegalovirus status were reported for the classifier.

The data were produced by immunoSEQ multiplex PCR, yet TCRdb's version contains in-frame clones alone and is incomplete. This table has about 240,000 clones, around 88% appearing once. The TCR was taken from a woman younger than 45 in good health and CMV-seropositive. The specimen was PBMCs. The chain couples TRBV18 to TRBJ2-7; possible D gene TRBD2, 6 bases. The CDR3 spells CASSPPSGYEQYF. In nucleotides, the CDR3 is TGTGCCAGCTCACCACCAAGCGGGTACGAGCAGTACTTC. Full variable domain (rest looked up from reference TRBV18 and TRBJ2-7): NAGVMQNPRHLVRRRGQEARLRCSPMKGHSHVYWYRQLPEEGLKFMVYLQKENIIDESGMPKERFSAEFPKEGPSILRIQQVVRGDSAAYFCASSPPSGYEQYFGPGTRLTVT.